This TCR beta chain was obtained from a study of cytomegalovirus exposure and HLA in healthy donors. Study-level results: A missense DCLRE1C variant was associated with V- and J-gene trimming of TCR beta chains in a later analysis, and an independent cohort replicated the association.

Healthy bone marrow donors formed the donor group. Concerning this clone itself: Its antigen is not identified.

CDR1 is LNHDA and CDR2 is SQIVND in the germline V gene (reference sequence). The V gene lost 5 bases and the J gene lost 5 bases, with 21 bases spanning the gap. There are 16 residues in the CDR3. The PCR had 60 Vbeta and 13 Jbeta primers. Methods used by the authors: Unique TCR beta chains numbered approximately 80 million in a later analysis, with about 9.9 million shared. The protocol was immunoSEQ multiplex PCR, while the TCRdb copy is restricted to in-frame clones and leaves out a portion. V and J calls plus clone size are reproduced from that table; the DNA served to infer D and trimming. The sample carries roughly 160,000 clones, 80% recorded once.

This receptor was taken from a woman aged 45-59 years in good health and CMV-seropositive. V is TRBV19 and J is TRBJ2-5, with D possibly TRBD2 on 6 matching bases. Sequenced: PBMCs. The CDR3 sequence: CASSLLPGDRRETQYF. CDR3 DNA sequence: TGTGCCAGTAGTCTCTTACCGGGGGACCGCCGGGAGACCCAGTACTTC.